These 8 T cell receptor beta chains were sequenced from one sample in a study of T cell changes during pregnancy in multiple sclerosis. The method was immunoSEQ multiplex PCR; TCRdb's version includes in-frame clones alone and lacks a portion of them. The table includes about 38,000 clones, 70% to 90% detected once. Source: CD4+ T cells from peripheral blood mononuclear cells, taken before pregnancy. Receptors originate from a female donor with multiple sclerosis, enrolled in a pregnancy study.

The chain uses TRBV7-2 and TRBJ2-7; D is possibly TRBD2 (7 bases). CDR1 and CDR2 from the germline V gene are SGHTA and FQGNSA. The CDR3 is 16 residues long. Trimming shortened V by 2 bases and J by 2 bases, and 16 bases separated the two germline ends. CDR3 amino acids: CASSLSGGGGPYEQYF. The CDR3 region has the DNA TGTGCCAGCAGCTTATCCGGAGGGGGGGGTCCCTACGAGCAGTACTTC.

CDR3 nucleotides: TGTGCCAGCAGCGCCGAAGGGGCTAGCGGGGGTAGCTCCTACGAGCAGTACTTC. The encoded protein is CASSAEGASGGSSYEQYF. The chain carries TRBV9 and TRBJ2-7; the match to TRBD2 covers 10 bases. V lost 3 bases and J lost 0; bases outside the gene matches: 12. This CDR3 has 18 residues. The V gene's germline CDR1 is SGDLS and CDR2 YYNGEE.

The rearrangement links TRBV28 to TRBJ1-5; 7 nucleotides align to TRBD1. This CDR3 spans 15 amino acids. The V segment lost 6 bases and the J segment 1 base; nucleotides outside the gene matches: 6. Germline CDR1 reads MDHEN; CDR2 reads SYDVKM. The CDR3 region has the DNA TGTGCCAGCAGGGACGACAGGGTGAGCAATCAGCCCCAGCATTTT. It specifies CASRDDRVSNQPQHF.

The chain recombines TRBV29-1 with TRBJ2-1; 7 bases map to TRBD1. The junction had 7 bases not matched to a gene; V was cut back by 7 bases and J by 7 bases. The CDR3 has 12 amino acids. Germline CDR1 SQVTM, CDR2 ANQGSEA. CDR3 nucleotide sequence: TGCAGCGCAAACAGGGGCTTGAATGAGCAGTTCTTC. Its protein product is CSANRGLNEQFF.

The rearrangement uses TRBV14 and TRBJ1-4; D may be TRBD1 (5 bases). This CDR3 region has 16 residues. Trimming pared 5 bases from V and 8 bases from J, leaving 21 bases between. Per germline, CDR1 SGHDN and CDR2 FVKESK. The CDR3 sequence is CASSTRYGRDYEKLFF. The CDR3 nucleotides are TGTGCCAGCAGCACCAGATATGGCAGGGATTACGAAAAACTGTTTTTT.

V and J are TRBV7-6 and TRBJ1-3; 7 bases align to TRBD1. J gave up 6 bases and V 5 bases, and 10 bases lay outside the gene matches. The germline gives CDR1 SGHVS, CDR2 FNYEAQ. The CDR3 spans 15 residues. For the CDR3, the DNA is TGTGCCAGCAGCCTGGCCGTGACAGGGCTAAACACCATATATTTT. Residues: CASSLAVTGLNTIYF. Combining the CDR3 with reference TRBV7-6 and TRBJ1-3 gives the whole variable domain GAGVSQSPRYKVTKRGQDVALRCDPISGHVSLYWYRQALGQGPEFLTYFNYEAQQDKSGLPNDRFSAERPEGSISTLTIQRTEQRDSAMYRCASSLAVTGLNTIYFGEGSWLTVV.

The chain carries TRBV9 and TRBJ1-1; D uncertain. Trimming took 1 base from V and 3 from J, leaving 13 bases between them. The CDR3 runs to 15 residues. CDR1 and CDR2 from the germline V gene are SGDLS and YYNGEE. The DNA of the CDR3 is TGTGCCAGCAGCGTACTACACACGAGCGACACTGAAGCTTTCTTT. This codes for CASSVLHTSDTEAFF.

The CDR3 DNA is TGTGCCAGCAGCTTCACCGCAGGCCAGCCCCAGCATTTT. Its translation: CASSFTAGQPQHF. V usage is TRBV7-6 and J usage is TRBJ1-5; the D is unclear. Germline V gene sequence: CDR1 SGHVS, CDR2 FNYEAQ. Trimming left V 3 bases short and J 7 bases short, with 10 bases between. The CDR3 is 13 residues long.